This entry concerns a single T cell receptor (beta chain). This CDR3 is 13 amino acids long. CDR1 and CDR2 from the germline V gene are SQVTM and ANQGSEA. J lost 5 bases, V lost 6 bases, and 6 bases had no gene match. The data derive from a study of blood T cell repertoires in COVID-19. Study in general: Acute-phase and convalescent COVID-19 samples originated in the United States, Italy and Spain.

Study processing details: Amplification from reference gene primers served as the basis for estimated nucleated cell counts. Measured with immunoSEQ multiplex PCR; TCRdb has only the in-frame clones, and not every one. From that table come the V and J calls and clone size; the DNA was used to work out D and trimming. The sample holds around 350,000 clones, around nine tenths seen once. The chain combines TRBV29-1 with TRBJ2-3; 9 bases agree with TRBD1. The TCR sequence derives from a human donor in a cohort sampled during active COVID-19. The sample was peripheral blood. DNA of the CDR3: TGCAGCGTGAGGACAGGGGATGTAGATACGCAGTATTTT. It is translated as CSVRTGDVDTQYF.